There are a few counts of the clone carrying this T cell receptor (beta chain). Its antigen is undetermined. Trimming shortened V by 1 base and J by 7 bases, and 6 bases separated the two germline ends. The CDR3 is 12 residues long. Looked up from germline, CDR1 is LGHNA and CDR2 is YSLEER. This sample stems from a study of response to subunit inactivated influenza vaccine. General study points: There was a suggestion from the authors that each seasonal influenza vaccination recruits few new T cells.

TCRdb recomputed calls from the RT-PCR reads with MiXCR, one row per CDR3 protein. The sample consists of 700,000 to 900,000 distinct CDR3 sequences, about 20% of them appearing once. This rearrangement joins TRBV4-3 to TRBJ2-3; possible D gene TRBD1, 5 bases. This sample comprised PBMCs from blood, obtained roughly 5 days after vaccination. This receptor was taken from a man aged 45 to 65 who received an inactivated influenza vaccine. This CDR3 is CASSQGQNTQYF. Here the CDR3 DNA reads TGCGCCAGCAGCCAAGGACAGAATACGCAGTATTTT.